One and the same sample provided the 17 T cell receptor beta chains below, sequenced in a study of identical twins. TCRdb reprocessed the 5' RACE reads with MiXCR, giving one entry per CDR3 protein. The sample contains 1.5 million to 2 million distinct CDR3 sequences, more than 30% of which appear only once. The specimen sequenced was cord blood. These receptors were obtained from a newborn girl in good health.

The chain joins TRBV29-1 to TRBJ2-7; 11 bases match TRBD2. Losses at the gene ends were 6 bases for V and 2 bases for J; bases not matched to a gene: 6. Germline CDR1 is SQVTM and CDR2 is ANQGSEA. This CDR3 comprises 14 residues. In DNA, the CDR3 is TGCAGCGTGACTGCTAGCGGGAGGACCTACGAGCAGTACTTC. Protein sequence: CSVTASGRTYEQYF.

The chain recombines TRBV27 with TRBJ2-7; D ambiguous. V lost 6 bases and J 1 base, leaving 16 bases between the germline ends. CDR3 length: 15 residues. Germline V lookup: CDR1 MNHEY, CDR2 SMNVEV (reference sequence). The CDR3, as DNA: TGTGCCAGCAGCGAAGTCCGGGCCCCTTCCTACGAGCAGTACTTC. Its protein is CASSEVRAPSYEQYF.

This clonotype has a count of ten or more. The CDR3 protein is CASSQVPTSDRGYTF. CDR3 sequence (DNA): TGCGCCAGCAGCCAAGTTCCCACCTCCGATCGTGGCTACACCTTC. The chain employs TRBV4-1 and TRBJ1-2; D gene unclear. The CDR3 sequence is 15 residues long. The germline CDR1 and CDR2 sequences are MGHRA and YSYEKL. The germline V and J ends were trimmed by 1 base and 7 bases, with 16 bases remaining between them.

A few counts support this clonotype. In nucleotides, the CDR3 is TGTGCCAGCAGCTTGGGACAGATTACTAACTATGGCTACACCTTC. This codes for CASSLGQITNYGYTF. The chain has TRBV7-2 and TRBJ1-2; 7 bases match TRBD1. Germline assignment: CDR1 SGHTA and CDR2 FQGNSA. V lost 3 bases and J lost 0; bases outside the gene matches: 4. The CDR3 is 15 residues long.

The genes are TRBV28 and TRBJ2-1, with 7 nucleotides matching TRBD2. V shed 5 bases and J 8 bases; nucleotides not matched to a gene: 24. The CDR3 is 19 residues long. Germline V gives CDR1 MDHEN, CDR2 SYDVKM. The CDR3 protein is CASSPLNSLTSRPRDEQFF. CDR3 bases: TGTGCCAGCAGTCCCTTGAACTCCCTGACTAGCAGGCCCCGGGATGAGCAGTTCTTC. The full variable domain, its missing parts supplied by reference TRBV28 and TRBJ2-1, is DVKVTQSSRYLVKRTGEKVFLECVQDMDHENMFWYRQDPGLGLRLIYFSYDVKMKEKGDIPEGYSVSREKKERFSLILESASTNQTSMYLCASSPLNSLTSRPRDEQFFGPGTRLTVL.

V and J are TRBV28 and TRBJ2-3; possibly TRBD2 for D (5 bases). The V gene lost 2 bases and the J gene lost 1 base, with 13 bases spanning the gap. The CDR3 spans 16 residues. Germline CDR1 and CDR2: MDHEN and SYDVKM. The CDR3 DNA reads TGTGCCAGCAGTTTAGCCATCAGCGGCCGCACAGATACGCAGTATTTT. Translated, it gives CASSLAISGRTDTQYF. Full variable domain (missing parts from reference TRBV28 and TRBJ2-3): DVKVTQSSRYLVKRTGEKVFLECVQDMDHENMFWYRQDPGLGLRLIYFSYDVKMKEKGDIPEGYSVSREKKERFSLILESASTNQTSMYLCASSLAISGRTDTQYFGPGTRLTVL.

Comments on this clonotype: The junction shows a germline mismatch at one end, possibly a read error. The chain joins TRBV20-1 to TRBJ2-7; D is tentatively TRBD1 or TRBD2 (5 bases each). Germline CDR1 is DFQATT and CDR2 is SNEGSKA (reference sequence). The CDR3 sequence is 13 residues long. CDR3 in amino acids: CGASQGVSYEQYF. The CDR3 DNA follows: TGCGGTGCTAGCCAGGGTGTCTCCTACGAGCAGTACTTC.

This clonotype was observed at least ten times. The chain joins TRBV12-3 or TRBV12-4 to TRBJ1-4; the D gene is possibly TRBD1 (5 bases). There are 15 residues in the CDR3. Trimming shortened V by 3 bases and J by 5 bases, and 13 bases separated the two germline ends. CDR3 coding DNA: TGTGCCAGCAGTTTCGACGACAGAAAGAATGAAAAACTGTTTTTT. Encoded protein: CASSFDDRKNEKLFF.

The chain couples TRBV21-1 to TRBJ2-1; TRBD2 was called by the table and not checked on the DNA. TRBV21-1 corresponds to a pseudogene. The CDR3 loop spans 15 amino acids. The CDR3 DNA is TGTGCCAGCAGCGTGGTTGCGGGAGACTACAATGAGCGGTTCTTC. It is translated as CASSVVAGDYNERFF.

This clonotype was detected a few times. The J gene is TRBJ2-1, the V gene TRBV20-1; 9 bases line up with TRBD2. CDR3 length equals 15 residues. Germline-derived CDR1 and CDR2 are DFQATT and SNEGSKA (reference sequence). The trim removed 4 bases at V and 4 bases at J, leaving 8 bases unmatched. CDR3 DNA sequence: TGCAGTGCTAAGGTTTCTAGCGGGGTATACAATGAGCAGTTCTTC. As protein: CSAKVSSGVYNEQFF.

The gene calls are TRBV20-1 and TRBJ1-5; D possibly corresponds to TRBD1 (5 bases). Trimming took off 4 bases at V and 3 bases at J, with 13 bases between the two ends. The length of the CDR3 is 14 residues. The germline CDR1 and CDR2 sequences are DFQATT and SNEGSKA (reference sequence). The CDR3 loop reads CSANRGDLNQPQHF. In DNA, the CDR3 is TGCAGTGCTAACCGGGGGGACCTCAATCAGCCCCAGCATTTT.

V usage is TRBV2 and J usage is TRBJ2-4; 7 bases align to TRBD2. The DNA end is a closer match to TRBJ2-7, so the J assignment may be wrong. Germline V gene sequence: CDR1 SNHLY, CDR2 FYNNEI. The CDR3 is 13 residues long. The CDR3 nucleotides read TGTGCCAGCAGGCTACGCGGGGGCTACGAGCAGTACTTC. Its translation: CASRLRGGYEQYF.

The V gene is TRBV11-1, the J gene TRBJ2-4; 10 bases map to TRBD2. The J call may be wrong; the DNA end is better matched by TRBJ2-5. The CDR3 sequence is 16 residues long. Germline V gene data show CDR1 as SGHAT and CDR2 as FQDESV (reference sequence). The CDR3 protein is CASSLAFPSGRETQYF. CDR3 nucleotide sequence: TGTGCCAGCAGCTTAGCGTTTCCTAGCGGGAGAGAGACCCAGTACTTC.

The chain couples TRBV9 to TRBJ2-7; D uncertain. The germline V gene has CDR1 SGDLS and CDR2 YYNGEE. This CDR3 is 15 amino acids long. V was trimmed by 4 bases and J by 0 bases, leaving 14 bases between them. In DNA, the CDR3 is TGTGCCAGCAGCCCCAACGTGGTCAGCTCCTACGAGCAGTACTTC. This gives the protein CASSPNVVSSYEQYF.

This chain uses TRBV10-3 with TRBJ2-1; 10 positions match TRBD2. V gave up 2 bases and J gave up 1 base; unmatched junction bases: 2. This CDR3 region has 16 residues. From germline, CDR1 is ENHRY and CDR2 SYGVKD. This chain's CDR3 is CAISEPTSGSYNEQFF. For the CDR3, the DNA is TGTGCCATCAGTGAGCCGACTAGCGGGTCCTACAATGAGCAGTTCTTC.

The table lists this clonotype with a few counts. The chain recombines TRBV7-8 with TRBJ2-7; 11 bases fit TRBD2. Germline CDR1 SGHVS, CDR2 FQNEAQ. The CDR3 has 16 amino acids. V was pared by 3 bases and J by 2 bases, with 6 bases of the junction left unmatched. The chain's CDR3 is CASSFTTSGRPYEQYF. The CDR3 DNA reads as TGTGCCAGCAGCTTCACTACTAGCGGGAGACCCTACGAGCAGTACTTC.

A note on this clonotype: A much larger clone lies one base from this, so it may be a read error. This sequence joins TRBV10-3 and TRBJ2-1; D remains ambiguous. V dropped 3 bases and J dropped 13 bases, with 13 bases sitting between them. Per the germline V gene, CDR1 is ENHRY and CDR2 is SYGVKD. The CDR3 consists of 12 residues. In DNA form, the CDR3 reads TGTGCCATCAGTGAACAGAAAGAGACCCAGTTCTTC. Its translation is CAISEQKETQFF.